The clone carrying this TCR beta chain appeared once. The sample comes from a study of OX40 agonist ivuxolimab in advanced cancers. The CDR3 is 14 amino acids. The germline gives CDR1 SNHLY, CDR2 FYNNEI. V was shortened by 7 bases and J by 0 bases, with 7 bases between the two germline ends. The repertoire was sequenced with immunoSEQ multiplex PCR; TCRdb's copy has only in-frame clones and lacks some. This table has more than 70,000 clones, around 85% appearing once. The chain combines TRBV2 with TRBJ2-6; D gene ambiguous. The source of this sequence is an adult with an advanced solid tumor such as melanoma, head and neck, liver or kidney cancer. Sequencing was performed on CD4+ or CD8+ T cells sorted from blood, taken in a trial of the OX40 agonist ivuxolimab. The CDR3 sequence is CASTQNSGANVLTF. The CDR3 nucleotides are TGTGCCAGCACGCAAAACTCTGGGGCCAACGTCCTGACTTTC.